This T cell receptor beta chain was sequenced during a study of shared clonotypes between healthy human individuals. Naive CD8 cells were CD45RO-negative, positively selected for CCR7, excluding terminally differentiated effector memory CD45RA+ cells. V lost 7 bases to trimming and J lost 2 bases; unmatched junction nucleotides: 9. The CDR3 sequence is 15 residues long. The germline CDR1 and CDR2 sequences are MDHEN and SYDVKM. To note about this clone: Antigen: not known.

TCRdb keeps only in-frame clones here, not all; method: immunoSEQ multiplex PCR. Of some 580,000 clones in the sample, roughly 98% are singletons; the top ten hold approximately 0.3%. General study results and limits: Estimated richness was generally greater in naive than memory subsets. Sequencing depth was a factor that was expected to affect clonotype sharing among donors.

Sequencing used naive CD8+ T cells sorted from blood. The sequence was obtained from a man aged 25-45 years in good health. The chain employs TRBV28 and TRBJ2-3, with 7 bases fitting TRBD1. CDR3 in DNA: TGTGCCAGCACCCCCCCGACAGGGTTCACAGATACGCAGTATTTT. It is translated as CASTPPTGFTDTQYF.